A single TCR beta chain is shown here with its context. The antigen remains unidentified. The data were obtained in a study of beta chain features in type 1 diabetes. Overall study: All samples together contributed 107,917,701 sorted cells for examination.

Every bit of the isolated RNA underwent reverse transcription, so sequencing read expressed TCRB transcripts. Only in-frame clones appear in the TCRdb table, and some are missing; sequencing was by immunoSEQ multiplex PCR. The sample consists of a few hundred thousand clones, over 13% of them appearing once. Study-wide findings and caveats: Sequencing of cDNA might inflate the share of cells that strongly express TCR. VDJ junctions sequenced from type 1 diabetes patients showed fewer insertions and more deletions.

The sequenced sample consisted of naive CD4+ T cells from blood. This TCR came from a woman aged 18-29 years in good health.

In DNA, the CDR3 is TGTGCCAGTAGTCCAGGACTAGCGGAGACCCAAGAGACCCAGTACTTC. Translating gives CASSPGLAETQETQYF. The V and J genes are TRBV19 and TRBJ2-5; 10 bases line up with TRBD2. After removal of 5 bases from V and 1 base from J, the junction contained 7 bases not matched to a gene. Germline V gene data show CDR1 as LNHDA and CDR2 as SQIVND (reference sequence). The CDR3 contains 16 residues.